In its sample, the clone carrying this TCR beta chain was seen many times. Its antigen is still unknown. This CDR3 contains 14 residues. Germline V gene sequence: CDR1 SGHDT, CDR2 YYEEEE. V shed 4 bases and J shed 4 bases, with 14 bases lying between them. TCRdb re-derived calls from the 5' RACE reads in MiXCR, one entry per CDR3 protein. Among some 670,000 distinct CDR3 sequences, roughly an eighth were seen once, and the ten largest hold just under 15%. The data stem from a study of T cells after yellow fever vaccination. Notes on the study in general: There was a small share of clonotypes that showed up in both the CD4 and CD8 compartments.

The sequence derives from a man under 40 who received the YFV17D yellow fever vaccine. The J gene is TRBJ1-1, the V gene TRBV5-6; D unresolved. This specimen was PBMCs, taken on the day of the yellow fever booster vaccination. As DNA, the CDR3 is TGTGCCAGCAGCCCTCCGGCGGGGAGCACTGAAGCTTTCTTT. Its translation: CASSPPAGSTEAFF.